The T cell receptor beta chain under discussion was sequenced for a study of Graves' ophthalmopathy and Graves' hyperthyroidism. As for the study in general: Hyperthyroidism was classified as stable if no ophthalmopathy occurred within 18 months of follow-up.

RNA transcripts were the source from which TCR beta CDR3 regions were amplified. The first round was an RT-PCR with HTBI primers, and the second round was a multiplex PCR. TCRdb recomputed calls from the multiplex PCR reads with MiXCR, one row per CDR3 protein. The sample shows over a million distinct CDR3 sequences, about two fifths of them seen only once. This CDR3 region has 12 residues. V lost 7 bases and J 2 bases, leaving 6 bases between the germline ends. People with hyperthyroidism were aged 18 to 65 and newly diagnosed, under 2 months' duration. Exclusion applied to patients with other autoimmune diseases, uncontrolled infections, pregnancy or lactation.

The chain recombines TRBV12-3 or TRBV12-4 with TRBJ1-5; D not certain. The material sequenced was peripheral blood or thyroid tissue (not recorded which). The TCR was taken from an adult man with Graves' hyperthyroidism. The CDR3 DNA reads as TGTGCCAGCATGACGGGCAATCAGCCCCAGCATTTT. This codes for CASMTGNQPQHF.